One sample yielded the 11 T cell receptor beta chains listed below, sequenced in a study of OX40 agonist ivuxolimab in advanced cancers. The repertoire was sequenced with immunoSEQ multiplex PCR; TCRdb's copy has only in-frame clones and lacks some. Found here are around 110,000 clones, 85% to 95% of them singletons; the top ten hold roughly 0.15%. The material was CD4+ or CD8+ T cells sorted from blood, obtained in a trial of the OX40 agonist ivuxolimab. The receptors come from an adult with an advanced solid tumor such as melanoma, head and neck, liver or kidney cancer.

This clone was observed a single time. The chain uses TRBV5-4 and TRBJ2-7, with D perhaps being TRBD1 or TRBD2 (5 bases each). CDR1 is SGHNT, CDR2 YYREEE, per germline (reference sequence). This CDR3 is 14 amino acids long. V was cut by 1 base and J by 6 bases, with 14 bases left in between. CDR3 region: CASSLPAGTGEQYF. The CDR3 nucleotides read TGTGCCAGCAGCTTGCCGGCCGGGACGGGCGAGCAGTACTTC.

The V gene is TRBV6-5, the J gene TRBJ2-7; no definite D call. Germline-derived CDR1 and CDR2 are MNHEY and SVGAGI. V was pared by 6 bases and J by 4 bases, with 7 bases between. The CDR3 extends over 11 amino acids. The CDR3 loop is CASSPLYEQYF. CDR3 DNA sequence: TGTGCCAGCAGCCCTTTGTACGAGCAGTACTTC.

CDR3 nucleotide sequence: TGCGCCAGCAGCTTGGAGTGGGTTTCTTCCTACGAGCAGTACTTC. It specifies CASSLEWVSSYEQYF. This chain joins TRBV5-1 and TRBJ2-7, with D hard to call. V was shortened by 0 bases and J by 1 base, with 11 bases between the two germline ends. Per germline, CDR1 SGHRS and CDR2 YFSETQ. CDR3 length: 15 residues.

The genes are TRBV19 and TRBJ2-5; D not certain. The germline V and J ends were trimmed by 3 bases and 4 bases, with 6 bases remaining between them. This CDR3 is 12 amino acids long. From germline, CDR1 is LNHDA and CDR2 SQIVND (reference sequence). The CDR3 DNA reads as TGTGCCAGTAGTATGTCGCGAGAGACCCAGTACTTC. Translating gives CASSMSRETQYF.

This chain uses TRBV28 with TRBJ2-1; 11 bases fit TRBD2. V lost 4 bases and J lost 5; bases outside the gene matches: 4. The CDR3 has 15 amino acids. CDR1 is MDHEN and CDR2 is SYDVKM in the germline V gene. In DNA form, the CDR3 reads TGTGCCAGCAGTTCCCTAGCGGGGGGAAACAATGAGCAGTTCTTC. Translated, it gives CASSSLAGGNNEQFF.

CDR3 nucleotides: TGCGCCAGCAGTCAATCTGCGGGGGGACCTGATCAGCCCCAGCATTTT. Translating it yields CASSQSAGGPDQPQHF. The chain recombines TRBV23-1 with TRBJ1-5, with TRBD1 as a possible D gene (5 bases). TRBV23-1 has ORF status, its function being uncertain. CDR3 length: 16 amino acids. Trimming took 0 bases from V and 5 from J, leaving 14 bases between them.

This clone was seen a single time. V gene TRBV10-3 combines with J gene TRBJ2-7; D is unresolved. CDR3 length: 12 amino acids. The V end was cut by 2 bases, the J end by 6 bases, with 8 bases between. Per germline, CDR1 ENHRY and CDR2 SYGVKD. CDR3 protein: CAISESKLEQYF. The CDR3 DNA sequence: TGTGCCATCAGTGAGAGCAAGCTCGAGCAGTACTTC.

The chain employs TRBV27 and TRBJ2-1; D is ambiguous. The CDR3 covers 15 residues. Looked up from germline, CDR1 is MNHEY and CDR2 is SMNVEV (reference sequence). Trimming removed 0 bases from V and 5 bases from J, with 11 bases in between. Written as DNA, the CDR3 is TGTGCCAGCAGTTTATCGTTGCCGCCCCACAATGAGCAGTTCTTC. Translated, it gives CASSLSLPPHNEQFF.

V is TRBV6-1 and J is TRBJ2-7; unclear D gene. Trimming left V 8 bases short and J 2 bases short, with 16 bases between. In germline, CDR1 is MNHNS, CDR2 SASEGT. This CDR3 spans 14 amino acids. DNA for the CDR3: TGTGCCAGCTGTCCTTTAGGCCCTACCTACGAGCAGTACTTC. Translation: CASCPLGPTYEQYF.

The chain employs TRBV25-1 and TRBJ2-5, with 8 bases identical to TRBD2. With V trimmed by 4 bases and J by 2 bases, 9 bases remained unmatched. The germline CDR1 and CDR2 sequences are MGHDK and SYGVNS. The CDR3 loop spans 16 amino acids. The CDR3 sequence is CASSVSGGRIQETQYF. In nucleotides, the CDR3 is TGTGCCAGCAGTGTCAGCGGGGGCAGAATACAAGAGACCCAGTACTTC.

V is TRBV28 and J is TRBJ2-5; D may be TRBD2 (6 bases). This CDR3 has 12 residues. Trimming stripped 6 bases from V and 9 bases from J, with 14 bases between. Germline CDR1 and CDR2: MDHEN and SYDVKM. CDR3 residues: CASRSPGEAQYF. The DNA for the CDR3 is TGTGCCAGCAGAAGTCCGGGGGAGGCCCAGTACTTC.